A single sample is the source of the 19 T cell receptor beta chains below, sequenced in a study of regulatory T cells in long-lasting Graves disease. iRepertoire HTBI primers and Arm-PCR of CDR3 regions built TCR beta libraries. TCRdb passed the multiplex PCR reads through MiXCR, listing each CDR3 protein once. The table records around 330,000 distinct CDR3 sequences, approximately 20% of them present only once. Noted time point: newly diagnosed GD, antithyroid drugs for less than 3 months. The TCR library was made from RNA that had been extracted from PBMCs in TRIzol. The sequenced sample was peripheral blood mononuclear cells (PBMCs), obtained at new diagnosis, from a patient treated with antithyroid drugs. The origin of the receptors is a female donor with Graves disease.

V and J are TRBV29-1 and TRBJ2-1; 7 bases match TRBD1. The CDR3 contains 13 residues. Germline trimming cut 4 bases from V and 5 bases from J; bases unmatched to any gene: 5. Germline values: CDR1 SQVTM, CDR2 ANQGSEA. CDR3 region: CSVGGGQDNEQFF. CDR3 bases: TGCAGCGTTGGAGGGGGCCAGGACAATGAGCAGTTCTTC.

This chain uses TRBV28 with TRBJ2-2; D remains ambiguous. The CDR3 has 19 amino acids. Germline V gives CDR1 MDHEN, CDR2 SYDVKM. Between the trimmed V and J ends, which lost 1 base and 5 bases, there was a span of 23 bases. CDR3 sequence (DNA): TGTGCCAGCAGTTTATTGTTGCAAGGCGGTCCCTCTCCTACCGGGGAGCTGTTTTTT. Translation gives CASSLLLQGGPSPTGELFF.

CDR3 residues: CASSLTSGRQDEQYF. The CDR3 DNA reads TGTGCCAGCAGCTTGACTAGCGGGAGACAGGACGAGCAGTACTTC. V gene TRBV5-5 combines with J gene TRBJ2-7; TRBD2 matches at 11 bases. Germline V gives CDR1 SGHKS, CDR2 YYEKEE (reference sequence). J was trimmed by 5 bases and V by 1 base; bases with no gene match: 5. CDR3 length: 15 amino acids.

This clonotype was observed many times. CDR3 in amino acids: CASTFSGNTIYF. CDR3 nucleotides: TGTGCCAGCACTTTCTCTGGAAACACCATATATTTT. The rearrangement links TRBV12-3 or TRBV12-4 to TRBJ1-3; no clear D. Trimming shortened V by 7 bases and J by 0 bases, and 4 bases separated the two germline ends. CDR3 length: 12 amino acids.

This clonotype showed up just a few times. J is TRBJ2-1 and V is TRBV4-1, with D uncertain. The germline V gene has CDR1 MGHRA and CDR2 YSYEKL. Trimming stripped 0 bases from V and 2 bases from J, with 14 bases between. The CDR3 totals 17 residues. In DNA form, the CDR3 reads TGCGCCAGCAGCCAAGATCCTGGCACAAGCCCCTACAATGAGCAGTTCTTC. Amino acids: CASSQDPGTSPYNEQFF.

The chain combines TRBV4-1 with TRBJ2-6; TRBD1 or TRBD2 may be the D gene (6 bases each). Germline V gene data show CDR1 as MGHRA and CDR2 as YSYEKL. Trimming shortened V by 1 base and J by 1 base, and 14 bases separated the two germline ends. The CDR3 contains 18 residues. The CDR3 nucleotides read TGCGCCAGCAGCCAAGGGGGCCAGGGGACTTCTGGGGCCAACGTCCTGACTTTC. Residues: CASSQGGQGTSGANVLTF.

This chain's CDR3 is CASTKGPISGANVLTF. The CDR3 DNA reads TGTGCCAGCACAAAGGGCCCCATTTCTGGGGCCAACGTCCTGACTTTC. The chain is built from TRBV6-2 or TRBV6-3 and TRBJ2-6; D remains unclear. The CDR3 is 16 residues long. V was trimmed by 7 bases and J by 1 base, leaving 14 bases between them. CDR1 and CDR2 (germline): MNHEY, SVGEGT.

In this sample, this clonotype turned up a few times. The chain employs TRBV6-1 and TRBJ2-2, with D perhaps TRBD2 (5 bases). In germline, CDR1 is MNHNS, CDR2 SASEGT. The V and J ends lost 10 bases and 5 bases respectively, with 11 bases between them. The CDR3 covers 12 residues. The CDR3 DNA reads TGTGCCATCACTAGTTATACCGGGGAGCTGTTTTTT. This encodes CAITSYTGELFF.

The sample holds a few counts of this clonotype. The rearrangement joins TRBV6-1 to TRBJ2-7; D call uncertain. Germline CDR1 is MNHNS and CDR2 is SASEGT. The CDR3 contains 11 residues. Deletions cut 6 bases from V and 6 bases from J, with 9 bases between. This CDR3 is CASRAGSEQYF. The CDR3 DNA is TGTGCCAGCAGGGCAGGATCCGAGCAGTACTTC.

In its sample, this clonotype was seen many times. CDR3 nucleotide sequence: TGCAGTGCTAGAACCGGAGAGATTGAGCAGTTCTTC. Its protein product is CSARTGEIEQFF. V is TRBV20-1 and J is TRBJ2-1; D is ambiguous. The CDR3 runs to 12 residues. Germline-derived CDR1 and CDR2 are DFQATT and SNEGSKA (reference sequence). Trimming left V 2 bases short and J 9 bases short, with 11 bases between.

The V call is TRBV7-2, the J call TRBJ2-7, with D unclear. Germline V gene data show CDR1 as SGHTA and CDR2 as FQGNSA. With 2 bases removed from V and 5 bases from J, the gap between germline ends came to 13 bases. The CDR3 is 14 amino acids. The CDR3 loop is CASSLRASHDEQYF. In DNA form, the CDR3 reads TGTGCCAGCAGCTTACGGGCGTCGCATGACGAGCAGTACTTC.

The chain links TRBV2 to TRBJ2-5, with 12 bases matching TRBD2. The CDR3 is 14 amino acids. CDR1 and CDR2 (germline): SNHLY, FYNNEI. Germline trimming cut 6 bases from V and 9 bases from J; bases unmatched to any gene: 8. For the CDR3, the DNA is TGTGCCAGCAGACGACTAGCGGGAGACGCGGCCCAGTACTTC. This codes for CASRRLAGDAAQYF.

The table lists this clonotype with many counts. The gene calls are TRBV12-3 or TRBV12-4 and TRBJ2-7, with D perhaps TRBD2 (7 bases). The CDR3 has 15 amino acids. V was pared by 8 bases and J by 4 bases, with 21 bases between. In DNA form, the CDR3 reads TGTGCCAGCGGACAGACTAGCTCCGGCAAGTACGAGCAGTACTTC. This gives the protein CASGQTSSGKYEQYF.

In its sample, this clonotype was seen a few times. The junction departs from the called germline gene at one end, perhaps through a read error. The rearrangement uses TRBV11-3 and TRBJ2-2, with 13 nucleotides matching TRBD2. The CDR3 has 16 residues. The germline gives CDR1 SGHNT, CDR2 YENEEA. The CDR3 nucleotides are TGTGCCGGCAGCGCAGGACTAGCGGGAGCCACCGGGGAGCTGTTTTTT. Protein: CAGSAGLAGATGELFF.

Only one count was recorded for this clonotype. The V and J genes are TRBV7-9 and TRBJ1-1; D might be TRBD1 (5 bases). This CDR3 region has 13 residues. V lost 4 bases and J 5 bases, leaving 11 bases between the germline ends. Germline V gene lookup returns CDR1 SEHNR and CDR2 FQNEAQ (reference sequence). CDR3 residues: CASSSSGRTEAFF. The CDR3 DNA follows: TGTGCCAGCAGCTCGTCAGGGAGAACTGAAGCTTTCTTT.

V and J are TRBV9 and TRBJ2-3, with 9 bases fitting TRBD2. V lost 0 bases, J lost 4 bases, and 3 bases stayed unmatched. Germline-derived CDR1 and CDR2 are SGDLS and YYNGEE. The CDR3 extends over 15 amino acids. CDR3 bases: TGTGCCAGCAGCGTAGACAGCGGGGGGCCAGATACGCAGTATTTT. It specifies CASSVDSGGPDTQYF.

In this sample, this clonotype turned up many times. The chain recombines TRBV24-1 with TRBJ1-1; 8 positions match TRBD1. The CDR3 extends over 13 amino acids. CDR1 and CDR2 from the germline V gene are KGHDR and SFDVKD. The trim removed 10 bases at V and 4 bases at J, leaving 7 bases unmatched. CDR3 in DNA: TGTGCCACACAGGGGGTCGGCGGCACTGAAGCTTTCTTT. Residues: CATQGVGGTEAFF.

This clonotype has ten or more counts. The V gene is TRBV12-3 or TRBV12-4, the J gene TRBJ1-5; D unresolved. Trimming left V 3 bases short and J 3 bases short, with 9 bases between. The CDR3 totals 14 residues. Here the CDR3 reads CASSFWTDNQPQHF. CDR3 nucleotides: TGTGCCAGCAGTTTCTGGACGGACAATCAGCCCCAGCATTTT.

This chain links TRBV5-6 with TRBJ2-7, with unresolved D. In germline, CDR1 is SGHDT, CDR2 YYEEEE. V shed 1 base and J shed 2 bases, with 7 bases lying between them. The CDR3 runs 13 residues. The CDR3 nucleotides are TGTGCCAGCAGCTTGACGCAGGCCTACGAGCAGTACTTC. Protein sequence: CASSLTQAYEQYF.